The entry below describes one T cell receptor (beta chain). Its antigen remains unidentified. The source of the sample is a study of cytotoxic CD8 clonotypes in ibrutinib-treated CLL. CDR3 length: 14 amino acids. V shed 5 bases and J shed 1 base, with 10 bases lying between them. The V gene's germline CDR1 is SGHRS and CDR2 YFSETQ. Findings and limits, study-wide: Public clonotypes (which were uncommon) either contracted or remained stable on treatment.

Repertoires were generated with immunoSEQ multiplex PCR, while TCRdb's copy carries only in-frame clones and drops some. The repertoire has several thousand clones, roughly 74% of them found once; the top ten carry around 5%. This TCR came from a human donor with chronic lymphocytic leukemia. The V and J genes are TRBV5-1 and TRBJ2-1, with unresolved D. Material: PBMCs, obtained before ibrutinib treatment. The DNA of the CDR3 is TGCGCCAGCAGGGACGGACGATCCTACAATGAGCAGTTCTTC. Protein product: CASRDGRSYNEQFF.